The following is a TCR beta chain sequence with its context. Its antigen is still unknown. The CDR3 is 14 residues long. The germline V gene has CDR1 SQVTM and CDR2 ANQGSEA. Trimming removed 6 bases from V and 2 bases from J; junction bases left unmatched: 7. The data were taken from a study of blood T cells in healthy people across ages. A sample-barcoded 5' primer and a J-beta primer mix were used in a second PCR of roughly 7 to 11 cycles. TCRdb called the 5' RACE reads again in MiXCR, with one record for every CDR3 protein. The sample records about 620,000 distinct CDR3 sequences, 52% being singletons. Overall study results and limits: A strong correlation between TCR beta diversity and naive T cell percentage was seen.

This chain uses TRBV29-1 with TRBJ2-1; the match to TRBD2 covers 7 bases. Sequencing was performed on blood. The source of this sequence is a woman of 80 years or more in good health. CDR3 DNA sequence: TGCAGCGTCGCGACTAGCCTGCCCTACAATGAGCAGTTCTTC. Translation: CSVATSLPYNEQFF.